The source of this TCR beta chain is a study of healthy donors' naive CD4 and CD8 T cells. As for this clonotype: Its antigen is not known.

Naive CD4+ cells were sorted as CD4+CD8-CD45RO-CD45RA+; naive CD8+ as CD8+CD4-CD45RA+CD27bright. A linear amplification protocol produced the TCR libraries from 400 to 550 ng of total RNA. TCRdb re-analysed the reads in MiXCR, keeping a single row per CDR3 protein. There are some 190,000 distinct CDR3 sequences in the sample; about 76% occur only once, and roughly 2.3% lies in the top ten. The study's findings and limits: Naive CD4+ and CD8+ cells reportedly differed in usage of most V and J genes. Positive CDR3 charge linked to CD4+ cells, negative to CD8+ cells. About 13% of CD4/CD8 propensity variance appeared explained by V, J and CDR3 charge.

This CDR3 has 15 residues. Germline assignment: CDR1 ENHRY and CDR2 SYGVKD. V was clipped by 0 bases and J by 4 bases; unmatched bases: 4. This TCR derives from a pool of human donors in good health; the sample pools cells from several healthy donors. J is TRBJ1-2 and V is TRBV10-3; 8 bases match TRBD1. The sample was naive CD4+ and CD8+ T cells sorted from blood, pooled from several donors. The CDR3 reads CAISESGTGSYGYTF. As DNA, the CDR3 is TGTGCCATCAGTGAGTCAGGGACAGGCTCCTATGGCTACACCTTC.